This T cell receptor beta chain was sequenced for a study of tissue T cells after allogeneic stem cell transplantation. Enrolled prospectively were adult allogeneic hematopoietic cell transplant recipients whose graft-versus-host disease was steroid-refractory. Overall study results and limits: Sampling depth was limited, and the cohort was small and clinically varied. TCR repertoires tracked anatomic similarity, regardless of disease or transplant status. Shared clones across patients were few; motif clustering revealed tissue-specific shared signatures.

Trimming took off 4 bases at V and 5 bases at J, with 7 bases between the two ends. CDR3 length: 12 amino acids. Germline V gives CDR1 SGHNT, CDR2 YYREEE (reference sequence). Sequencing used immunoSEQ multiplex PCR; TCRdb keeps in-frame clones, though not all of them. The sample includes 450 to 650 clones, roughly two thirds of them seen just once. Note on this clone: Its target is not known.

This TCR was recovered from a female patient aged 18 to 55 with steroid-refractory graft-versus-host disease after an allogeneic stem cell transplant. Some T cells may arise from the graft donor. The V gene is TRBV5-4, the J gene TRBJ2-1; D unresolved. The source was blood, collected at autopsy. The CDR3 sequence: CASSPPNNEQFF. CDR3 nucleotide sequence: TGTGCCAGCAGCCCCCCTAACAATGAGCAGTTCTTC.